This TCR beta chain came from a study of blood T cell repertoires in COVID-19. Study-wide context: Acute and convalescent COVID-19 samples came from the United States, Italy and Spain. PBMCs, B-cell-depleted T cells, or T cells were the source of the cDNA or gDNA that made up the material.

The table lists this clone with a count of one. Germline CDR1 LGHNA, CDR2 YNFKEQ. This CDR3 has 17 amino acids. V lost 0 bases to trimming and J lost 2 bases, with 14 bases between them. Original processing methods: The assay estimated nucleated cells by amplifying reference gene primers. Produced via immunoSEQ multiplex PCR; TCRdb's table is partial and in-frame only. The V and J calls and the clone size are those of that table, but D and trimming were determined from the DNA. The repertoire holds more than 200,000 clones, with approximately 82% as singletons. Sequenced: peripheral blood. The J gene is TRBJ2-1, the V gene TRBV4-2; D is possibly TRBD2 (5 bases). The TCR was taken from a woman aged 50 to 60 with acute or convalescent COVID-19. The CDR3 DNA follows: TGTGCCAGCAGCCAAGATCTCGGGGTCTACCCCTACAATGAGCAGTTCTTC. Its protein is CASSQDLGVYPYNEQFF.